The clone carrying this T cell receptor beta chain showed up just once. Its antigen remains unidentified. These data belong to a study of T cell responses to AZD1222 COVID-19 vaccine. About the research overall: Doses given second, at about 4 or about 12 weeks, were pooled.

This table comes from immunoSEQ multiplex PCR, and its TCRdb copy is limited to in-frame clones, with some not included. Of over 75,000 clones listed, about nine tenths are singletons. Broader study findings: Females outnumbered males among donors, who were mostly white British; clonal diversity was possibly underestimated. Among vaccine-associated CD4 TCRs, coverage spanned spike, with dominance at 160-218 and 743-854.

The specimen comprised peripheral blood, sampled on day 0 of AZD1222 vaccination. The receptor was derived from an adult in good health.

CDR3 region: CASSTEGSGYTF. CDR3 nucleotides: TGTGCCAGCAGCACCGAGGGGTCAGGCTACACCTTC. V and J are TRBV6-5 and TRBJ1-2; D is perhaps TRBD1 (5 bases). CDR1 MNHEY and CDR2 SVGAGI come from the germline V gene. The V end lost 6 bases, the J end lost 8 bases, and 13 bases lay between the germline ends. This CDR3 spans 12 amino acids.